The T cell receptor beta chain described here comes from a study of blood T cell repertoires in COVID-19. Study in general: Sources were T cells, B-cell-depleted T cells, or PBMCs; the material itself was cDNA or gDNA.

In the original processing: Amplifying reference gene primers gave estimates of nucleated cell counts. Produced via immunoSEQ multiplex PCR; TCRdb's table is partial and in-frame only. The D gene and trimming were derived from the DNA, and the V and J assignments and clone size from that table. The table includes some 330,000 clones, roughly four fifths detected once. Self-reported history from a screening survey and questionnaire set each donor's cohort. The origin of this receptor is a woman aged 50 to 60 who had recovered from COVID-19. Material for sequencing was PBMCs or T cells enriched from blood (not recorded which).

The CDR3, as DNA: TGTGCCAGCAGCAAGGACAGCTCCTACAATGAGCAGTTCTTC. It yields the protein CASSKDSSYNEQFF. The chain is built from TRBV14 and TRBJ2-1, with D possibly TRBD1 on 6 matching bases. V lost 5 bases and J lost 0, with 8 bases in between. The CDR3 totals 14 residues. CDR1 and CDR2 (germline): SGHDN, FVKESK.